Listed below are T cell receptor beta chains from one sample, sequenced in a study of blood T cell repertoires in COVID-19. Libraries were prepared by immunoSEQ multiplex PCR; TCRdb keeps only in-frame clonotypes and omits some of them. The table records approximately 250,000 clones, about 89% of them present only once. The sequenced material came from peripheral blood. The source is a woman in her fifties or sixties who had recovered from COVID-19. The CDR3 runs from the conserved cysteine through the conserved F or W. D genes are given only for firm matches. Size is omitted from some rows. Given values are once, few, many or a class for expanded clones.

D: TRBD2; size: NA; V: TRBV5-6; J: TRBJ2-3; length: 18; CDR3: CASSLGTSGGAFPDTQYF; DNA: TGTGCCAGCAGCCTAGGGACTAGCGGGGGGGCCTTTCCAGATACGCAGTATTTT
D: TRBD2; size: NA; V: TRBV10-1; J: TRBJ2-5; length: 17; CDR3: CASSESHPAGEQETQYF; DNA: TGCGCCAGCAGTGAGTCCCACCCAGCGGGGGAACAAGAGACCCAGTACTTC
D: TRBD2; size: once; V: TRBV11-3; J: TRBJ2-3; length: 15; CDR3: CASSQGLRSTDTQYF; DNA: TGTGCCAGCAGCCAGGGACTACGAAGCACAGATACGCAGTATTTT
D: NA; size: NA; V: TRBV5-8; J: TRBJ1-3; length: 15; CDR3: CASSALESSGNTIYF; DNA: TGTGCCAGCAGCGCCCTGGAGAGCTCTGGAAACACCATATATTTT
D: TRBD2; size: NA; V: TRBV2; J: TRBJ2-5; length: 15; CDR3: CASSPLWGGQETQYF; DNA: TGTGCCAGCAGTCCCCTTTGGGGGGGCCAAGAGACCCAGTACTTC
D: TRBD2; size: NA; V: TRBV5-1; J: TRBJ2-5; length: 17; CDR3: CASSWGLAGDSWETQYF; DNA: TGCGCCAGCAGCTGGGGACTAGCGGGGGATTCGTGGGAGACCCAGTACTTC
D: NA; size: NA; V: TRBV19; J: TRBJ2-3; length: 13; CDR3: CASSTRFADTQYF; DNA: TGTGCCAGTAGTACGAGGTTTGCAGATACGCAGTATTTT
D: NA; size: few; V: TRBV19; J: TRBJ1-2; length: 17; CDR3: CASSIYYGTSSARGYTF; DNA: TGTGCCAGTAGTATTTATTACGGGACATCGTCAGCTCGCGGCTACACCTTC
D: NA; size: NA; V: TRBV18; J: TRBJ2-1; length: 15; CDR3: CASSPKGLDGNEQFF; DNA: TGTGCCAGCTCACCAAAGGGGCTAGATGGGAATGAGCAGTTCTTC
D: TRBD2; size: NA; V: TRBV5-4; J: TRBJ2-7; length: 12; CDR3: CASSTSGYEQYF; DNA: TGTGCCAGCAGCACTAGCGGCTACGAGCAGTACTTC
D: TRBD1; size: NA; V: TRBV7-2; J: TRBJ1-1; length: 14; CDR3: CASSSDRGLAEAFF; DNA: TGTGCCAGCAGCTCGGACAGGGGATTGGCTGAAGCTTTCTTT
D: TRBD1; size: once; V: TRBV7-7; J: TRBJ2-5; length: 15; CDR3: CASSLVGTGSETQYF; DNA: TGTGCTAGCAGCTTAGTCGGGACAGGGTCAGAGACCCAGTACTTC
D: NA; size: NA; V: TRBV12-3/TRBV12-4; J: TRBJ2-7; length: 13; CDR3: CASTYSRIYEQYF; DNA: TGTGCCAGCACCTACTCGCGGATCTACGAGCAGTACTTC
D: TRBD1; size: NA; V: TRBV11-2; J: TRBJ2-5; length: 14; CDR3: CASSLHRGSGTQYF; DNA: TGTGCCAGCAGCTTACACAGGGGGAGTGGGACCCAGTACTTC
D: TRBD1; size: NA; V: TRBV10-2; J: TRBJ1-2; length: 14; CDR3: CASRIGTGNYGYTF; DNA: TGCGCCAGCAGAATCGGGACAGGGAACTATGGCTACACCTTC
D: TRBD1; size: few; V: TRBV5-4; J: TRBJ2-7; length: 13; CDR3: CASSLGGQVEQYF; DNA: TGTGCCAGCAGCTTGGGGGGACAGGTCGAGCAGTACTTC
D: NA; size: NA; V: TRBV7-3; J: TRBJ2-3; length: 15; CDR3: CASSRDRGFADTQYF; DNA: TGTGCCAGCAGCCGCGATCGAGGGTTCGCAGATACGCAGTATTTT
D: TRBD1; size: NA; V: TRBV7-2; J: TRBJ1-2; length: 16; CDR3: CASSSISGTANYGYTF; DNA: TGTGCCAGCAGCTCGATCTCCGGGACAGCTAACTATGGCTACACCTTC
D: TRBD2; size: NA; V: TRBV7-2; J: TRBJ2-5; length: 15; CDR3: CASSLAGGIQETQYF; DNA: TGTGCCAGCAGCTTAGCGGGAGGGATCCAAGAGACCCAGTACTTC
D: NA; size: NA; V: TRBV4-1; J: TRBJ1-6; length: 17; CDR3: CASSQDPQGSYNSPLHF; DNA: TGCGCCAGCAGCCAAGATCCCCAGGGGTCCTATAATTCACCCCTCCACTTT
D: NA; size: NA; V: TRBV15; J: TRBJ1-5; length: 15; CDR3: CATSRGDSSYQPQHF; DNA: TGTGCCACCAGCAGAGGGGACTCAAGCTATCAGCCCCAGCATTTT
D: TRBD1; size: NA; V: TRBV5-1; J: TRBJ1-2; length: 15; CDR3: CASSLEGQPNYGYTF; DNA: TGCGCCAGCAGCTTGGAGGGACAGCCAAACTATGGCTACACCTTC
D: TRBD2; size: NA; V: TRBV3-1/TRBV3-2; J: TRBJ2-7; length: 17; CDR3: CASSKTSGGVTAYEQYF; DNA: TGTGCCAGCAGCAAGACTAGCGGGGGGGTAACCGCCTACGAGCAGTACTTC
D: TRBD1; size: NA; V: TRBV12-5; J: TRBJ2-1; length: 14; CDR3: CASAPGQAYNEQFF; DNA: TGTGCTAGTGCCCCGGGACAGGCCTACAATGAGCAGTTCTTC
D: NA; size: once; V: TRBV6-6; J: TRBJ2-7; length: 17; CDR3: CASSLGQGKQSSYEQYF; DNA: TGTGCCAGCAGTCTAGGGCAGGGCAAACAGAGCTCCTACGAGCAGTACTTC
D: TRBD2; size: NA; V: TRBV3-1/TRBV3-2; J: TRBJ2-7; length: 12; CDR3: CASGASGGALYF; DNA: TGTGCCAGCGGGGCTAGCGGGGGGGCCCTGTACTTC
D: TRBD1; size: NA; V: TRBV7-9; J: TRBJ2-7; length: 12; CDR3: CASTGTVYEQYF; DNA: TGTGCCAGTACCGGGACAGTCTACGAGCAGTACTTC
D: NA; size: NA; V: TRBV28; J: TRBJ1-4; length: 16; CDR3: CASSFRQGGTNEKLFF; DNA: TGTGCCAGCAGTTTCCGGCAGGGCGGAACTAATGAAAAACTGTTTTTT
D: NA; size: NA; V: TRBV19; J: TRBJ1-4; length: 16; CDR3: CASSIHRPATNEKLFF; DNA: TGTGCCAGTAGTATCCACAGGCCCGCAACTAATGAAAAACTGTTTTTT
D: NA; size: NA; V: TRBV9; J: TRBJ1-1; length: 13; CDR3: CASSDSGGTEAFF; DNA: TGTGCCAGCAGCGACTCTGGAGGTACTGAAGCTTTCTTT
D: TRBD2; size: NA; V: TRBV6-2/TRBV6-3; J: TRBJ2-1; length: 17; CDR3: CASSWGTSGNTWAEQFF; DNA: TGTGCCAGCAGTTGGGGGACTAGCGGAAATACTTGGGCTGAGCAGTTCTTC